This TCR beta chain comes out of a study of early T cells in non-severe SARS-CoV-2 infection. Germline CDR1 SGHDN, CDR2 FVKESK. The CDR3 is made up of 12 amino acids. Trimming took off 1 base at V and 7 bases at J, with 7 bases between the two ends. TCRdb itself ran the 5' RACE reads through MiXCR, one entry per CDR3 protein. The sample has 65,000 to 75,000 distinct CDR3 sequences, around 10% seen once. This clonotype was picked up many times. Material for sequencing was whole blood. This clonotype was obtained from an adult who was a healthcare worker with PCR-confirmed SARS-CoV-2 infection or an uninfected control (not recorded which). This sequence joins TRBV14 and TRBJ1-1; D is uncertain. The CDR3 coding sequence is TGTGCCAGCAGCCAAGTAGGCATTGAAGCTTTCTTT. It encodes CASSQVGIEAFF.